Shown below are 21 T cell receptor beta chains from a single sample sequenced in a study of CD8 T cells in Susac syndrome. Reverse transcription of roughly 0.5 to 1 ug RNA was performed with random hexamers. TCRdb ran MiXCR on the immunoSEQ multiplex PCR reads and lists one entry per CDR3 protein. The data contain hundreds of thousands of distinct CDR3 sequences, 89% of them seen just once; the ten biggest clones take up roughly 0.17%. Sequencing was performed on CD8+ T cells from PBMCs. The source is a human donor with multiple sclerosis.

The rearrangement joins TRBV20-1 to TRBJ2-7; 7 bases fit TRBD2. Germline loops: CDR1 DFQATT, CDR2 SNEGSKA (reference sequence). The V and J ends lost 3 bases and 2 bases, in that order; junction bases with no gene match: 7. CDR3 length: 14 residues. CDR3 sequence (DNA): TGCAGTGCTAGCACTAGCGAGGGGACCTACGAGCAGTACTTC. This codes for CSASTSEGTYEQYF.

The gene calls are TRBV20-1 and TRBJ2-2, with D perhaps matching TRBD2 (7 bases). V lost 5 bases to trimming and J lost 7 bases, with 17 bases between them. CDR1 DFQATT and CDR2 SNEGSKA come from the germline V gene (reference sequence). The CDR3 is 14 residues long. CDR3 in amino acids: CSAGGLRGGGELFF. CDR3 bases: TGCAGTGCTGGTGGACTAAGGGGGGGCGGGGAGCTGTTTTTT.

The V call is TRBV12-3 or TRBV12-4, the J call TRBJ2-1; no reliable D call. The CDR3 runs to 14 residues. V was cut by 5 bases and J by 8 bases, with 16 bases left in between. CDR3 DNA sequence: TGTGCCAGCAGTCCACCCGCTGATGGGGATGAGCAGTTCTTC. As protein: CASSPPADGDEQFF.

The rearrangement links TRBV29-1 to TRBJ2-1; 13 bases are a match to TRBD2. V was clipped by 1 base and J by 0 bases; unmatched bases: 6. CDR3 length: 18 residues. CDR1 and CDR2 (germline): SQVTM, ANQGSEA. The CDR3 region has the DNA TGCAGCGTTGAAGGAGAACTAGCGGGGGGGAGCTCCTACAATGAGCAGTTCTTC. This gives the protein CSVEGELAGGSSYNEQFF.

The chain employs TRBV5-1 and TRBJ2-3; TRBD1 or TRBD2 may be the D gene (5 bases each). The CDR3 spans 16 residues. Deletions cut 3 bases from V and 0 bases from J, with 14 bases between. From germline, CDR1 is SGHRS and CDR2 YFSETQ. The CDR3 loop is CASSWEQGFSTDTQYF. DNA for the CDR3: TGCGCCAGCAGCTGGGAGCAGGGTTTTAGCACAGATACGCAGTATTTT.

V is TRBV4-1 and J is TRBJ1-2, with 8 bases lining up with TRBD1. The CDR3 runs to 16 residues. CDR1 is MGHRA and CDR2 is YSYEKL in the germline V gene. V lost 1 base and J lost 3; bases outside the gene matches: 7. The CDR3 coding sequence is TGCGCCAGCAGCCAAGGCCCGACAGGGGCTGACTATGGCTACACCTTC. Translated: CASSQGPTGADYGYTF.

This chain joins TRBV27 and TRBJ2-1, with D possibly called TRBD1 or TRBD2 (6 bases each). CDR1 is MNHEY and CDR2 is SMNVEV in the germline V gene (reference sequence). V was trimmed by 0 bases and J by 5 bases, leaving 14 bases between them. The CDR3 length is 16 residues. The CDR3 DNA follows: TGTGCCAGCAGTTTATCGGAGGGACAAACTAACAATGAGCAGTTCTTC. Protein: CASSLSEGQTNNEQFF.

In this sample, this clonotype turned up once. The genes are TRBV9 and TRBJ2-7; D may be TRBD1 (5 bases). The V and J ends lost 3 bases and 0 bases respectively, with 10 bases between them. The CDR3 runs to 14 residues. CDR1 is SGDLS and CDR2 is YYNGEE in the germline V gene. CDR3 in amino acids: CASSEGISSYEQYF. The DNA of the CDR3 is TGTGCCAGCAGCGAGGGGATTAGCTCCTACGAGCAGTACTTC.

The chain joins TRBV29-1 to TRBJ2-2; D is unclear. Germline V gene sequence: CDR1 SQVTM, CDR2 ANQGSEA. V dropped 0 bases and J dropped 1 base, with 6 bases sitting between them. This CDR3 has 14 residues. The DNA of the CDR3 is TGCAGCGTTGAAGATCGGCAGAACACCGGGGAGCTGTTTTTT. Translating gives CSVEDRQNTGELFF.

In this sample, this clonotype turned up a few times. This chain connects TRBV6-5 to TRBJ1-4; 7 bases are a match to TRBD1. J lost 6 bases, V lost 4 bases, and 5 bases had no gene match. The CDR3 contains 14 residues. Germline V lookup: CDR1 MNHEY, CDR2 SVGAGI. CDR3 in DNA: TGTGCCAGCAGTTGGATAACAGGGGATGAAAAACTGTTTTTT. Its translation is CASSWITGDEKLFF.

The chain uses TRBV20-1 and TRBJ2-7, with 8 bases aligning to TRBD2. The CDR3 has 16 amino acids. With V trimmed by 3 bases and J by 1 base, 11 bases remained unmatched. The germline V gene has CDR1 DFQATT and CDR2 SNEGSKA (reference sequence). The CDR3 DNA follows: TGCAGTGCTAGCCTGGCGGGGGGCCCCAATTCCTACGAGCAGTACTTC. This translates into CSASLAGGPNSYEQYF.

This clonotype appeared a few times. This chain joins TRBV30 and TRBJ2-7; D ambiguous. Germline V CDR1 and CDR2: GTSNPN, SVGIG (reference sequence). The ends were cut back, 4 bases at V and 3 bases at J, with 16 bases in the middle. The CDR3 has 14 residues. The CDR3 sequence: CAWTASNPRYEQYF. The CDR3 region has the DNA TGTGCCTGGACTGCTTCAAACCCCCGCTACGAGCAGTACTTC.

There are a few counts of this clonotype. The chain recombines TRBV6-2 or TRBV6-3 with TRBJ2-1, with 11 bases matching TRBD1. The CDR3 contains 21 residues. CDR1 and CDR2 (germline): MNHEY, SVGEGT. J was trimmed by 0 bases and V by 2 bases; bases with no gene match: 15. CDR3 DNA: TGTGCCAGCAGTTACGGGCGCGGGGACAGGGGGTATGGGAGCTCCTACAATGAGCAGTTCTTC. This gives the protein CASSYGRGDRGYGSSYNEQFF.

This clonotype was observed a single time. The chain combines TRBV19 with TRBJ1-5; TRBD1 agrees at 10 bases. The V segment lost 4 bases and the J segment 1 base; nucleotides outside the gene matches: 1. The CDR3 extends over 15 amino acids. Looked up from germline, CDR1 is LNHDA and CDR2 is SQIVND (reference sequence). The CDR3 reads CASSRQGASNQPQHF. The CDR3 DNA is TGTGCCAGTAGTAGACAGGGGGCGAGCAATCAGCCCCAGCATTTT.

This sequence joins TRBV28 and TRBJ2-2, with 8 nucleotides matching TRBD2. The V segment lost 10 bases and the J segment 2 bases; nucleotides outside the gene matches: 6. Looked up from germline, CDR1 is MDHEN and CDR2 is SYDVKM. CDR3 length equals 14 residues. CDR3 DNA: TGTGCCATCCGGGGGGGCGATAACACCGGGGAGCTGTTTTTT. Translated: CAIRGGDNTGELFF.

The J gene is TRBJ2-7, the V gene TRBV27; 9 bases map to TRBD2. V lost 3 bases and J lost 4; bases outside the gene matches: 4. Germline V CDR1 and CDR2: MNHEY, SMNVEV (reference sequence). The CDR3 loop spans 14 amino acids. In nucleotides, the CDR3 is TGTGCCAGCAGTTTTAGCGGGAGAGGGTACGAGCAGTACTTC. It translates to CASSFSGRGYEQYF.

The V gene is TRBV7-9, the J gene TRBJ2-1; D gene ambiguous. There are 13 residues in the CDR3. Between the trimmed V and J ends, which lost 1 base and 9 bases, there was a span of 10 bases. Germline-derived CDR1 and CDR2 are SEHNR and FQNEAQ (reference sequence). The CDR3 reads CASSLGSPGEQFF. In DNA form, the CDR3 reads TGTGCCAGCAGCTTAGGGTCCCCGGGTGAGCAGTTCTTC.

DNA of the CDR3: TGTGCCAGCAGCTTAGATACCACAGGGTCAGATACGCAGTATTTT. This sequence encodes CASSLDTTGSDTQYF. This chain joins TRBV11-3 and TRBJ2-3, with D perhaps matching TRBD1 (6 bases). This CDR3 comprises 15 residues. Trimming took off 0 bases at V and 4 bases at J, with 11 bases between the two ends. CDR1 and CDR2 (germline): SGHNT, YENEEA.

The CDR3 here is CASRAIDRLEQPQHF. CDR3 nucleotide sequence: TGTGCCAGCAGGGCCATAGACCGGCTCGAGCAGCCCCAGCATTTT. The V call is TRBV27, the J call TRBJ1-5; D is unresolved. Germline V gene lookup returns CDR1 MNHEY and CDR2 SMNVEV (reference sequence). The CDR3 is made up of 15 amino acids. V lost 6 bases, J lost 7 bases, and 19 bases lay in between.

The V call is TRBV6-6, the J call TRBJ2-3; D may be TRBD2 (5 bases). The CDR3 loop spans 13 amino acids. Germline V gives CDR1 MNHNY, CDR2 SVGAGI (reference sequence). In nucleotides, the CDR3 is TGTGCGACGGGGATTTTGGGAACAGATACGCAGTATTTT. It is translated as CATGILGTDTQYF.

The V and J genes are TRBV6-6 and TRBJ2-1; D is undetermined. The CDR3 runs 13 residues. Trimming removed 2 bases at V and 7 bases at J, with 9 bases between. Germline assignment: CDR1 MNHNY and CDR2 SVGAGI (reference sequence). The CDR3 here is CASSYGLSNEQFF. The CDR3 bases are TGTGCCAGCAGTTACGGTCTTTCTAATGAGCAGTTCTTC.